The clone carrying this TCR beta chain showed up just a few times. The entry originates in a study of T cell repertoires in aging, cancer and after chemotherapy. Turning to the study itself: About 10 million TCR reads made up the full dataset.

Peripheral blood genomic DNA, not sorted cells or RNA, was the template. A mixed TRB-A/B primer pool amplified rearranged TRB by multiplex touch-down PCR. TCRdb passed the multiplex PCR reads through MiXCR, listing each CDR3 protein once. The sample lists 7,300 or so distinct CDR3 sequences; about 38% were seen once. V was pared by 6 bases and J by 4 bases, with 7 bases between. The CDR3 loop spans 12 amino acids. CDR1 and CDR2 (germline): MNHNY, SVGAGI (reference sequence). This clonotype was sampled from a human donor in good health. The specimen was blood. V gene TRBV6-6 combines with J gene TRBJ1-3, with D possibly TRBD1 on 5 matching bases. The CDR3 coding sequence is TGTGCCAGCAGGGGGGTCGGAAACACCATATATTTT. Residues: CASRGVGNTIYF.